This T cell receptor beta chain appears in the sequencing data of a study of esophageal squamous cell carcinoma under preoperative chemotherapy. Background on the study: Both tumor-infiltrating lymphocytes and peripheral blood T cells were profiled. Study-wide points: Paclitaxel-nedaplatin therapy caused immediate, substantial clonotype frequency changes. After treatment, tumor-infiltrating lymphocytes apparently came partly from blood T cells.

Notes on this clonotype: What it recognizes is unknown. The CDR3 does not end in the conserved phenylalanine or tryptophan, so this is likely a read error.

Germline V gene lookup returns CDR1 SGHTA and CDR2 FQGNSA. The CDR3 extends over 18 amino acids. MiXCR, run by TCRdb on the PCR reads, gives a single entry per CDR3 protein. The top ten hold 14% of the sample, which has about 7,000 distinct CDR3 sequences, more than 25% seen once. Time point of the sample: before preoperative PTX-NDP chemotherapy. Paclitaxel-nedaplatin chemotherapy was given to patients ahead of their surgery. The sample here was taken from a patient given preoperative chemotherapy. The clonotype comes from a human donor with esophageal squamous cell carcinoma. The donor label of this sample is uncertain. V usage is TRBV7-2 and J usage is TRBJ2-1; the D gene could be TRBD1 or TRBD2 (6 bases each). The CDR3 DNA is TGTGCCAGCAGCTTAGCGGAGGGGGTAGCGTCGTCCTACGATGAGCAGTTCGTC. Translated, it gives CASSLAEGVASSYDEQFV.